The next 2 T cell receptor beta chains were all read from a single sample in a study of cytomegalovirus exposure and HLA in healthy donors. In the PCR, 60 Vbeta and 13 Jbeta primers were used. Repertoires were generated with immunoSEQ multiplex PCR, while TCRdb's copy carries only in-frame clones and drops some. This sample carries under 250,000 clones, around four fifths of them seen once, and the ten largest clones take around 3%. The sample consisted of PBMCs. The source of these receptors is a woman in her forties in good health and CMV-seronegative.

The chain carries TRBV4-2 and TRBJ2-5; D remains ambiguous. Per the germline V gene, CDR1 is LGHNA and CDR2 is YNFKEQ. The CDR3 is made up of 16 amino acids. V was trimmed by 1 base and J by 5 bases, leaving 17 bases between them. The CDR3 DNA is TGTGCCAGCAGCCAAGGAGGTTTTTCCGGTGGGGAGACCCAGTACTTC. It yields the protein CASSQGGFSGGETQYF.

The chain uses TRBV10-3 and TRBJ2-7, with 11 bases fitting TRBD2. CDR1 is ENHRY and CDR2 is SYGVKD in the germline V gene. The trim removed 6 bases at V and 6 bases at J, leaving 4 bases unmatched. The CDR3 sequence is 13 residues long. This CDR3 reads CAISPGLAAEQYF. The CDR3 DNA is TGTGCCATCAGCCCGGGACTAGCGGCCGAGCAGTACTTC.